The rows below give T cell receptor beta chains drawn from one sample of a study of T cell responses to AZD1222 COVID-19 vaccine. The table came from immunoSEQ multiplex PCR; TCRdb's copy has only in-frame clones and leaves some out. The sample lists over 150,000 clones, about 92% occurring once. The sample was peripheral blood, taken on day 0 of AZD1222 vaccination. These receptors all come from an adult in good health. Both conserved end residues are part of each CDR3. D genes are given only for firm matches. Size values are once, few and many counts, or a class for expanded clones, and some rows have none.

d_call: .
j_call: TRBJ2-1
v_call: TRBV7-2
clone_size: .
cdr3_aa: CASSLAPLPGTGSNEQFF
cdr3_nt: TGTGCCAGCAGCTTAGCGCCCCTACCAGGGACGGGGTCTAATGAGCAGTTCTTC

d_call: .
j_call: TRBJ1-2
v_call: TRBV20-1
clone_size: .
cdr3_aa: CSASLRGLYGYTF
cdr3_nt: TGCAGTGCTAGTCTAAGGGGTCTCTATGGCTACACCTTC

d_call: .
j_call: TRBJ1-2
v_call: TRBV30
clone_size: .
cdr3_aa: CAWSSGNYGYTF
cdr3_nt: TGTGCCTGGAGTTCGGGAAACTATGGCTACACCTTC

d_call: .
j_call: TRBJ1-1
v_call: TRBV6-5
clone_size: few
cdr3_aa: CASGRGEDTEAFF
cdr3_nt: TGTGCCTCCGGGAGGGGGGAGGACACTGAAGCTTTCTTT

d_call: .
j_call: TRBJ2-2
v_call: TRBV21-1
clone_size: .
cdr3_aa: CASSAGMNTGELFF
cdr3_nt: TGTGCCAGCAGCGCGGGAATGAACACCGGGGAGCTGTTTTTT

d_call: .
j_call: TRBJ1-2
v_call: TRBV30
clone_size: .
cdr3_aa: CAWKGAGDGYTF
cdr3_nt: TGTGCCTGGAAGGGCGCTGGGGATGGCTACACCTTC

d_call: .
j_call: TRBJ1-1
v_call: TRBV7-9
clone_size: .
cdr3_aa: CASSPAGTTNTEAFF
cdr3_nt: TGTGCCAGCAGTCCAGCCGGGACAACGAACACTGAAGCTTTCTTT

d_call: .
j_call: TRBJ1-1
v_call: TRBV23-1
clone_size: .
cdr3_aa: CASSQSRIQPEAFF
cdr3_nt: TGCGCCAGCAGTCAATCCAGGATACAGCCTGAAGCTTTCTTT

d_call: .
j_call: TRBJ1-2
v_call: TRBV30
clone_size: .
cdr3_aa: CAWEVGGNYGYTF
cdr3_nt: TGTGCCTGGGAAGTAGGCGGTAACTATGGCTACACCTTC

d_call: .
j_call: TRBJ1-1
v_call: TRBV7-2
clone_size: .
cdr3_aa: CASSLVGGNTEAFF
cdr3_nt: TGTGCCAGCAGCTTAGTCGGGGGGAACACTGAAGCTTTCTTT

d_call: .
j_call: TRBJ2-5
v_call: TRBV5-6
clone_size: .
cdr3_aa: CASSLRETQYF
cdr3_nt: TGTGCCAGCAGCTTGAGGGAGACCCAGTACTTC

d_call: .
j_call: TRBJ1-5
v_call: TRBV5-5
clone_size: .
cdr3_aa: CASSFSGHNQPQHF
cdr3_nt: TGTGCCAGCAGCTTCTCGGGTCACAATCAGCCCCAGCATTTT

d_call: .
j_call: TRBJ1-4
v_call: TRBV2
clone_size: .
cdr3_aa: CASSEEGRGRKLFF
cdr3_nt: TGTGCCAGCAGTGAGGAGGGGAGGGGGAGGAAACTGTTTTTT

d_call: .
j_call: TRBJ1-1
v_call: TRBV10-3
clone_size: .
cdr3_aa: CAISDNKGGVTTEAFF
cdr3_nt: TGTGCCATCAGTGACAATAAGGGAGGGGTCACCACTGAAGCTTTCTTT

d_call: .
j_call: TRBJ1-2
v_call: TRBV18
clone_size: .
cdr3_aa: CASSPLIGVDYGYTF
cdr3_nt: TGTGCCAGCTCACCACTGATAGGGGTTGACTATGGCTACACCTTC

d_call: TRBD1
j_call: TRBJ1-4
v_call: TRBV28
clone_size: .
cdr3_aa: CASSLWGQGGPNEKLFF
cdr3_nt: TGTGCCAGCAGTTTATGGGGACAGGGTGGACCTAATGAAAAACTGTTTTTT

d_call: .
j_call: TRBJ1-1
v_call: TRBV29-1
clone_size: few
cdr3_aa: CSVLNTEAFF
cdr3_nt: TGCAGCGTTCTGAACACTGAAGCTTTCTTT

d_call: .
j_call: TRBJ2-5
v_call: TRBV18
clone_size: once
cdr3_aa: CASSPPNRQETQYF
cdr3_nt: TGTGCCAGCTCACCACCGAACAGACAAGAGACCCAGTACTTC

d_call: .
j_call: TRBJ1-1
v_call: TRBV29-1
clone_size: .
cdr3_aa: CSVAHFPNTEAFF
cdr3_nt: TGCAGCGTTGCCCACTTTCCGAACACTGAAGCTTTCTTT

d_call: .
j_call: TRBJ1-5
v_call: TRBV18
clone_size: .
cdr3_aa: CASSPGLSNQPQHF
cdr3_nt: TGTGCCAGCTCACCGGGGTTGAGCAATCAGCCCCAGCATTTT

d_call: TRBD2
j_call: TRBJ2-1
v_call: TRBV5-4
clone_size: .
cdr3_aa: CASSLGLAGADEQFF
cdr3_nt: TGTGCCAGCAGCTTGGGACTAGCGGGGGCAGATGAGCAGTTCTTC

d_call: TRBD2
j_call: TRBJ2-2
v_call: TRBV4-1
clone_size: .
cdr3_aa: CASSPILRLAGVSGELFF
cdr3_nt: TGCGCCAGCAGCCCTATTCTTCGTCTAGCGGGAGTGTCCGGGGAGCTGTTTTTT

d_call: TRBD1
j_call: TRBJ1-3
v_call: TRBV7-2
clone_size: once
cdr3_aa: CASSFRDRGDTIYF
cdr3_nt: TGTGCCAGCAGCTTCCGGGACAGGGGCGACACCATATATTTT

d_call: .
j_call: TRBJ1-6
v_call: TRBV4-3
clone_size: .
cdr3_aa: CASSQDLAGVSPLHF
cdr3_nt: TGCGCCAGCAGCCAAGATCTGGCAGGGGTATCACCCCTCCACTTT

d_call: TRBD1
j_call: TRBJ2-7
v_call: TRBV27
clone_size: .
cdr3_aa: CASSWTGKSYEQYF
cdr3_nt: TGTGCCAGCAGCTGGACAGGGAAGAGCTACGAGCAGTACTTC

d_call: TRBD1
j_call: TRBJ2-7
v_call: TRBV6-5
clone_size: .
cdr3_aa: CASSSQGVTSYEQYF
cdr3_nt: TGTGCCAGCAGTTCCCAGGGGGTCACCTCCTACGAGCAGTACTTC

d_call: .
j_call: TRBJ1-2
v_call: TRBV5-1
clone_size: .
cdr3_aa: CASSLGSGGFGYTF
cdr3_nt: TGCGCCAGCAGCTTGGGATCGGGGGGTTTTGGCTACACCTTC

d_call: .
j_call: TRBJ2-2
v_call: TRBV5-1
clone_size: .
cdr3_aa: CASSLGQYTGELFF
cdr3_nt: TGCGCCAGCAGCCTGGGACAATACACCGGGGAGCTGTTTTTT

d_call: .
j_call: TRBJ2-7
v_call: TRBV27
clone_size: .
cdr3_aa: CASSSRLAYEQYF
cdr3_nt: TGTGCCAGCAGTTCAAGGCTAGCCTACGAGCAGTACTTC

d_call: TRBD2
j_call: TRBJ2-1
v_call: TRBV2
clone_size: .
cdr3_aa: CASRTSGVNEQFF
cdr3_nt: TGTGCCAGCAGGACTAGCGGGGTCAATGAGCAGTTCTTC

d_call: .
j_call: TRBJ1-1
v_call: TRBV3-1/TRBV3-2
clone_size: .
cdr3_aa: CASSQDNRWGTEAFF
cdr3_nt: TGTGCCAGCAGCCAAGATAACCGGTGGGGCACTGAAGCTTTCTTT

d_call: .
j_call: TRBJ1-2
v_call: TRBV19
clone_size: .
cdr3_aa: CASSAYGYTF
cdr3_nt: TGTGCCAGTAGTGCCTATGGCTACACCTTC

d_call: TRBD1
j_call: TRBJ1-1
v_call: TRBV18
clone_size: .
cdr3_aa: CASSPRSGQVYTEAFF
cdr3_nt: TGTGCCAGCTCACCCCGAAGCGGACAGGTGTACACTGAAGCTTTCTTT

d_call: .
j_call: TRBJ1-3
v_call: TRBV5-1
clone_size: .
cdr3_aa: CASSLAGTVSSGNTIYF
cdr3_nt: TGCGCCAGCAGCTTGGCGGGGACCGTGAGCTCTGGAAACACCATATATTTT

d_call: .
j_call: TRBJ2-1
v_call: TRBV27
clone_size: .
cdr3_aa: CASRLSGGTTQFF
cdr3_nt: TGTGCCAGCAGGTTGTCTGGAGGGACCACTCAGTTCTTC

d_call: .
j_call: TRBJ1-1
v_call: TRBV27
clone_size: .
cdr3_aa: CASSLCGQLNTEAFF
cdr3_nt: TGTGCCAGCAGTTTATGCGGACAACTGAACACTGAAGCTTTCTTT

d_call: .
j_call: TRBJ1-2
v_call: TRBV29-1
clone_size: once
cdr3_aa: CSVTGTDYGYTF
cdr3_nt: TGCAGCGTCACCGGGACCGACTATGGCTACACCTTC

d_call: TRBD1
j_call: TRBJ1-4
v_call: TRBV7-6
clone_size: .
cdr3_aa: CASSRGTGGINEKLFF
cdr3_nt: TGTGCCAGCAGCAGAGGGACAGGGGGAATTAATGAAAAACTGTTTTTT

d_call: .
j_call: TRBJ1-2
v_call: TRBV5-1
clone_size: .
cdr3_aa: CASSLDPTTYQYTF
cdr3_nt: TGCGCCAGCAGCTTGGACCCGACCACCTATCAGTACACCTTC

d_call: .
j_call: TRBJ2-4
v_call: TRBV19
clone_size: .
cdr3_aa: CASSILNIQYF
cdr3_nt: TGTGCCAGTAGTATCCTAAACATTCAGTACTTC

d_call: TRBD2
j_call: TRBJ2-1
v_call: TRBV30
clone_size: .
cdr3_aa: CAWNLGASSGRNEQFF
cdr3_nt: TGTGCCTGGAACCTCGGGGCCTCTAGCGGGAGAAATGAGCAGTTCTTC

d_call: .
j_call: TRBJ2-1
v_call: TRBV20-1
clone_size: .
cdr3_aa: CSVPGANEQFF
cdr3_nt: TGCAGTGTTCCGGGCGCGAACGAGCAGTTCTTC

d_call: .
j_call: TRBJ1-5
v_call: TRBV2
clone_size: .
cdr3_aa: CASSRQDSNQPQHF
cdr3_nt: TGTGCCAGCAGTAGACAGGATAGCAATCAGCCCCAGCATTTT

d_call: .
j_call: TRBJ1-2
v_call: TRBV6-2/TRBV6-3
clone_size: .
cdr3_aa: CASSSGQSYGYTF
cdr3_nt: TGTGCCAGCAGTTCCGGACAGAGCTATGGCTACACCTTC

d_call: TRBD1
j_call: TRBJ1-3
v_call: TRBV19
clone_size: .
cdr3_aa: CASSTTGGASGNTIYF
cdr3_nt: TGTGCCAGTAGTACGACAGGGGGAGCGTCTGGAAACACCATATATTTT

d_call: .
j_call: TRBJ1-3
v_call: TRBV30
clone_size: once
cdr3_aa: CALDPTSSGNTIYF
cdr3_nt: TGTGCCCTCGACCCGACAAGCTCTGGAAACACCATATATTTT

d_call: TRBD1
j_call: TRBJ1-1
v_call: TRBV11-1
clone_size: .
cdr3_aa: CASSRVGQGNTEAFF
cdr3_nt: TGTGCCAGCAGCCGCGTGGGACAGGGGAACACTGAAGCTTTCTTT

d_call: .
j_call: TRBJ1-2
v_call: TRBV7-2
clone_size: .
cdr3_aa: CASSPRTWGYTF
cdr3_nt: TGTGCCAGCAGCCCTAGAACGTGGGGCTACACCTTC

d_call: TRBD2
j_call: TRBJ2-1
v_call: TRBV7-9
clone_size: .
cdr3_aa: CASSLGLAIHEQFF
cdr3_nt: TGTGCCAGCAGCTTAGGACTAGCGATCCATGAGCAGTTCTTC

d_call: .
j_call: TRBJ1-2
v_call: TRBV10-2
clone_size: .
cdr3_aa: CASSESRNYGYTF
cdr3_nt: TGCGCCAGCAGTGAATCCAGGAACTATGGCTACACCTTC

d_call: TRBD1
j_call: TRBJ1-2
v_call: TRBV6-5
clone_size: .
cdr3_aa: CASSRTGGNYGYTF
cdr3_nt: TGTGCCAGCAGTCGGACAGGGGGGAACTATGGCTACACCTTC

d_call: .
j_call: TRBJ1-6
v_call: TRBV27
clone_size: .
cdr3_aa: CASSGQLNNSPLHF
cdr3_nt: TGTGCCAGCAGTGGACAGCTGAATAATTCACCCCTCCACTTT

d_call: .
j_call: TRBJ1-2
v_call: TRBV19
clone_size: .
cdr3_aa: CASSIQGPYGYTF
cdr3_nt: TGTGCCAGTAGTATACAGGGGCCCTATGGCTACACCTTC

d_call: TRBD2
j_call: TRBJ2-5
v_call: TRBV5-6
clone_size: .
cdr3_aa: CASSFPSGGQETQYF
cdr3_nt: TGTGCCAGCAGCTTTCCATCGGGAGGGCAAGAGACCCAGTACTTC